The present T cell receptor beta chain was sequenced within a study of blood T cells in healthy people across ages. CDR1 is SEHNR, CDR2 FQNEAQ, per germline (reference sequence). V was shortened by 5 bases and J by 3 bases, with 13 bases between the two germline ends. The length of the CDR3 is 15 residues. Combining a sample-barcoded 5' primer with a J-beta primer mix, a second PCR ran for roughly 7 to 12 cycles. TCRdb reprocessed the 5' RACE reads with MiXCR, giving one entry per CDR3 protein. The data show fewer than 800,000 distinct CDR3 sequences, 20% to 25% seen once. This sample also appeared in a second study, on T cells of mothers and their children. From that paper: Per child, about 3 million TCR beta CDR3 reads were obtained, against over 9.5 million per mother. It was found that thymic selection shapes TCR recombination output similarly in related and unrelated pairs.

V is TRBV7-9 and J is TRBJ2-2, with D maybe TRBD1 (5 bases). The source of this sequence is a boy aged 5-17 years in good health. The sample was blood. CDR3 loop: CASSAVGAYTGELFF. DNA for the CDR3: TGTGCCAGCAGCGCCGTTGGGGCGTACACCGGGGAGCTGTTTTTT.